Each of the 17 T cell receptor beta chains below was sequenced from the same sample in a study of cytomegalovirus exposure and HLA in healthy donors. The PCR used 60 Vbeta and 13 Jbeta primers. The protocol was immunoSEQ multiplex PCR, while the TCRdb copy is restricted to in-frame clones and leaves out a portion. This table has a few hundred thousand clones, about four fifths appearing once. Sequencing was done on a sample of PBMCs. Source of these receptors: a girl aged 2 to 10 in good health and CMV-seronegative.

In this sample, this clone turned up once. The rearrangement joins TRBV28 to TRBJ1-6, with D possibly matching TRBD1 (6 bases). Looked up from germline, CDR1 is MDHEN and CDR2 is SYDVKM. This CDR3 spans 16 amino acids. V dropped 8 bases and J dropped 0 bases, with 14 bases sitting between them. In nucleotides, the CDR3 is TGTGCCAGCCTCTGGGGGGGCAGCTCCTATAATTCACCCCTCCACTTT. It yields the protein CASLWGGSSYNSPLHF.

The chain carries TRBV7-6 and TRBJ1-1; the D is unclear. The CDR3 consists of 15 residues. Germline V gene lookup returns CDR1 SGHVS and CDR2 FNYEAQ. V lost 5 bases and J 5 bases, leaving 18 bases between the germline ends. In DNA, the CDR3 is TGTGCCAGCAGCAACGAGGGCCTCTCGGGAACTGAAGCTTTCTTT. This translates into CASSNEGLSGTEAFF.

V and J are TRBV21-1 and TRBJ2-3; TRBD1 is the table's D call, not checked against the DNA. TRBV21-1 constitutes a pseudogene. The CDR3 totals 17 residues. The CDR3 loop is CASSTPYRDRSTDTQYF. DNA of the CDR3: TGTGCCAGCAGCACTCCTTACCGGGACAGGAGCACAGATACGCAGTATTTT.

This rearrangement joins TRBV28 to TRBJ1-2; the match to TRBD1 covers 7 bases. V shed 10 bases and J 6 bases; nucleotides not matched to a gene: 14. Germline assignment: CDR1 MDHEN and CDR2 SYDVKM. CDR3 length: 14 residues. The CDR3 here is CAIHPTGEWDGYTF. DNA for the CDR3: TGTGCCATCCACCCTACAGGGGAATGGGATGGCTACACCTTC.

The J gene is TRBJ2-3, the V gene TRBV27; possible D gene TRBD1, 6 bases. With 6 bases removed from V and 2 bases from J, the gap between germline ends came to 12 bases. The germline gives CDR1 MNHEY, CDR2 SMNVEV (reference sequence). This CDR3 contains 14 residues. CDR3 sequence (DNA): TGTGCCAGCAGACGGACAGTGAACACAGATACGCAGTATTTT. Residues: CASRRTVNTDTQYF.

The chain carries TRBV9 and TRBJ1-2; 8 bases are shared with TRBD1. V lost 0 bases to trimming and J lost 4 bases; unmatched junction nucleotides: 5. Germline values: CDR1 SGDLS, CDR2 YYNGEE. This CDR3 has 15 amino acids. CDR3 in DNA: TGTGCCAGCAGCGTAGCCCCGGACAGGGCCTATGGCTACACCTTC. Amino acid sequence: CASSVAPDRAYGYTF.

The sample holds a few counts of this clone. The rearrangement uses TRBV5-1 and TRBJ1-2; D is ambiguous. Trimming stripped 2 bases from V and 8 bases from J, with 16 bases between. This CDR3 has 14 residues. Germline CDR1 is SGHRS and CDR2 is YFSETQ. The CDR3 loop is CASSFTAGSGGYTF. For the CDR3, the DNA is TGCGCCAGCAGCTTTACAGCGGGGTCGGGAGGCTACACCTTC.

CDR3 bases: TGTGCCAGCAGCTTAGGAGGTTCACCCCTCCACTTT. It specifies CASSLGGSPLHF. The gene calls are TRBV7-9 and TRBJ1-6; D is ambiguous. CDR1 is SEHNR and CDR2 is FQNEAQ in the germline V gene (reference sequence). This CDR3 comprises 12 residues. The germline V and J ends were trimmed by 1 base and 9 bases, with 4 bases remaining between them.

The CDR3 spells CASSLNKFLDRTRANVLTF. The CDR3 DNA is TGTGCCAGCAGCTTAAATAAATTTTTGGACAGAACGAGGGCCAACGTCCTGACTTTC. The V call is TRBV7-9, the J call TRBJ2-6; a possible D gene is TRBD1 (6 bases). The V and J ends lost 2 bases and 5 bases respectively, with 22 bases between them. The CDR3 consists of 19 residues. The germline V gene has CDR1 SEHNR and CDR2 FQNEAQ (reference sequence).

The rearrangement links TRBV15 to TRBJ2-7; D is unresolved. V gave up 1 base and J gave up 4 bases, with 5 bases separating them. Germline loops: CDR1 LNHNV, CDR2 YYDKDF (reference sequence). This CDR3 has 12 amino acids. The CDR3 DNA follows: TGTGCCACCAGCAGAGCAGATTACGAGCAGTACTTC. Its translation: CATSRADYEQYF.

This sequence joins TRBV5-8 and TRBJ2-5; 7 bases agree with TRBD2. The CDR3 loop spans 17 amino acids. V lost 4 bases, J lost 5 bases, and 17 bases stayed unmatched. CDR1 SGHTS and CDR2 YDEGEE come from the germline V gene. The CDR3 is CASSRGVVISIGETQYF. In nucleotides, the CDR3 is TGTGCCAGCAGCCGGGGGGTGGTCATCTCCATCGGGGAGACCCAGTACTTC.

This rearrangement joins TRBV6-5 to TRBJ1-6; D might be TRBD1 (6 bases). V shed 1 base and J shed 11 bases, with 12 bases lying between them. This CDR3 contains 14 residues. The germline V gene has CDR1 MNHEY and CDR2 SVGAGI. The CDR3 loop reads CASSYWGQGTPLHF. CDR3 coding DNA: TGTGCCAGCAGTTACTGGGGTCAGGGGACACCCCTCCACTTT.

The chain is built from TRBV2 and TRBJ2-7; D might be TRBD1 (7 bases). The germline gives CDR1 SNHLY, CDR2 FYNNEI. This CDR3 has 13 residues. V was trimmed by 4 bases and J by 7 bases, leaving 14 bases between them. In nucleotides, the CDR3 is TGTGCCAGCAGTGGTACAGGGGCGGGGGAGCAGTACTTC. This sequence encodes CASSGTGAGEQYF.

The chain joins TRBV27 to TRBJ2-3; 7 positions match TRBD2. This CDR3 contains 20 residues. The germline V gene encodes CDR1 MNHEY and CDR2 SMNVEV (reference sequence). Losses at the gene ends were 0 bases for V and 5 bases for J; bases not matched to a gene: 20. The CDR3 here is CASSLSPIASGSQGRDTQYF. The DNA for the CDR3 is TGTGCCAGCAGTTTATCCCCCATCGCTAGCGGAAGTCAGGGAAGAGATACGCAGTATTTT.

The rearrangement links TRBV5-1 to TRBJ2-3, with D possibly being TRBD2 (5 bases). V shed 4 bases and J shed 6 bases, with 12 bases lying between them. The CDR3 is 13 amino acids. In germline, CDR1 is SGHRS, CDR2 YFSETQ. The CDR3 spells CASSQLDRDTQYF. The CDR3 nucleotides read TGCGCCAGCAGCCAACTAGATCGCGATACGCAGTATTTT.

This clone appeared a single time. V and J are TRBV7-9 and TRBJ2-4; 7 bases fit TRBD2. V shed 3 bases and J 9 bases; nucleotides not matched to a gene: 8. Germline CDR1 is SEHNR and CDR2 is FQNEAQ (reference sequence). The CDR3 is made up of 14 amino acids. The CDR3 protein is CASSLGGGVGIQYF. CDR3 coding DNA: TGTGCCAGCAGCTTGGGGGGGGGAGTCGGCATTCAGTACTTC. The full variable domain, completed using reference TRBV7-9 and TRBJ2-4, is DTGVSQNPRHKITKRGQNVTFRCDPISEHNRLYWYRQTLGQGPEFLTYFQNEAQLEKSRLLSDRFSAERPKGSFSTLEIQRTEQGDSAMYLCASSLGGGVGIQYFGAGTRLSVL.

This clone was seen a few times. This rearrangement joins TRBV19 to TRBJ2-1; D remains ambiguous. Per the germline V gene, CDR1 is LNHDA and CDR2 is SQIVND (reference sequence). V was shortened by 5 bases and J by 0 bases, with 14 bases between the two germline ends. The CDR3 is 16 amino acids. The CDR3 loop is CASSLVVQASYNEQFF. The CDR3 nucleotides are TGTGCCAGTAGTTTAGTAGTCCAAGCCTCCTACAATGAGCAGTTCTTC.